A selection of T cell receptor beta chains follows, all from one sample in a study of PD-L1 blockade in urothelial cancer. Profiling relied on immunoSEQ multiplex PCR, and the TCRdb table lists in-frame clones only, not all of them. The data hold around 30,000 clones, with about 79% observed a single time. The material was PBMCs, obtained around atezolizumab (anti-PD-L1) treatment. These receptors came from a man between 60 and 75 years old with urothelial cancer. The CDR3 runs from the conserved cysteine through the conserved F or W. Fields, in order: CDR3 protein, CDR3 DNA, V gene, clone size, D gene, J gene, CDR3 length. A D gene is named only where the DNA matches it firmly. The size field is filled for only some rows; it gives once, few, many or a size class.

cdr3_aa: CASNAGRETGELFF; cdr3_nt: TGTGCCAGCAACGCGGGGCGAGAAACCGGGGAGCTGTTTTTT; v_call: TRBV9; clone_size: -; d_call: -; j_call: TRBJ2-2; cdr3_length: 14
cdr3_aa: CASSLPSRGETDTQYF; cdr3_nt: TGTGCCAGCAGTCTACCGTCAAGGGGCGAGACAGATACGCAGTATTTT; v_call: TRBV27; clone_size: -; d_call: -; j_call: TRBJ2-3; cdr3_length: 16
cdr3_aa: CASSIIGTATPYGYTF; cdr3_nt: TGTGCCAGTAGTATTATTGGGACAGCTACACCCTATGGCTACACCTTC; v_call: TRBV19; clone_size: -; d_call: TRBD1; j_call: TRBJ1-2; cdr3_length: 16
cdr3_aa: CASSPPWQGTEAFF; cdr3_nt: TGTGCCAGCTCACCACCGTGGCAGGGCACTGAAGCTTTCTTT; v_call: TRBV18; clone_size: -; d_call: -; j_call: TRBJ1-1; cdr3_length: 14
cdr3_aa: CASSTGQGRNEQFF; cdr3_nt: TGTGCCAGCAGCACGGGACAGGGGAGGAATGAGCAGTTCTTC; v_call: TRBV7-8; clone_size: -; d_call: TRBD1; j_call: TRBJ2-1; cdr3_length: 14
cdr3_aa: CASSYSSGSNQPQHF; cdr3_nt: TGTGCCAGCAGTTACTCATCGGGAAGCAATCAGCCCCAGCATTTT; v_call: TRBV6-6; clone_size: -; d_call: -; j_call: TRBJ1-5; cdr3_length: 15
cdr3_aa: CASSEEDSTNSPLHF; cdr3_nt: TGTGCCAGCAGTGAGGAAGACAGCACTAATTCACCCCTCCACTTT; v_call: TRBV6-4; clone_size: once; d_call: -; j_call: TRBJ1-6; cdr3_length: 15
cdr3_aa: CASSRVQGGSYNSPLHF; cdr3_nt: TGTGCCAGCAGCCGGGTACAGGGGGGCTCCTATAATTCACCCCTCCACTTT; v_call: TRBV5-4; clone_size: -; d_call: TRBD1; j_call: TRBJ1-6; cdr3_length: 17
cdr3_aa: CASSPISGTSANYGYTF; cdr3_nt: TGTGCCAGCTCACCCATCTCTGGGACATCGGCTAACTATGGCTACACCTTC; v_call: TRBV18; clone_size: -; d_call: -; j_call: TRBJ1-2; cdr3_length: 17
cdr3_aa: CASSSRTGEGYTF; cdr3_nt: TGTGCCAGCAGCTCCCGGACAGGGGAAGGCTACACCTTC; v_call: TRBV7-2; clone_size: few; d_call: TRBD1; j_call: TRBJ1-2; cdr3_length: 13
cdr3_aa: CASSVDLRTGELFF; cdr3_nt: TGTGCCAGCAGCGTAGATTTGAGGACCGGGGAGCTGTTTTTT; v_call: TRBV9; clone_size: -; d_call: -; j_call: TRBJ2-2; cdr3_length: 14
cdr3_aa: CAISGQGPEAFF; cdr3_nt: TGTGCCATCAGCGGACAGGGACCTGAAGCTTTCTTT; v_call: TRBV10-3; clone_size: -; d_call: TRBD1; j_call: TRBJ1-1; cdr3_length: 12
cdr3_aa: CASSIEMRGNQPQHF; cdr3_nt: TGTGCCAGTAGTATAGAAATGCGGGGCAATCAGCCCCAGCATTTT; v_call: TRBV19; clone_size: -; d_call: -; j_call: TRBJ1-5; cdr3_length: 15
cdr3_aa: CASSAGTSNEQFF; cdr3_nt: TGTGCCAGCTCTGCTGGGACTAGCAATGAGCAGTTCTTC; v_call: TRBV18; clone_size: -; d_call: TRBD2; j_call: TRBJ2-1; cdr3_length: 13
cdr3_aa: CASSLLAGGQETQYF; cdr3_nt: TGTGCCAGCAGTTTACTAGCGGGGGGACAAGAGACCCAGTACTTC; v_call: TRBV5-6; clone_size: -; d_call: TRBD2; j_call: TRBJ2-5; cdr3_length: 15
cdr3_aa: CASSADRSGNEQFF; cdr3_nt: TGTGCCAGCAGCGCGGACAGAAGCGGCAATGAGCAGTTCTTC; v_call: TRBV5-4; clone_size: few; d_call: -; j_call: TRBJ2-1; cdr3_length: 14
cdr3_aa: CASSKIDSPIQQYF; cdr3_nt: TGTGCCAGCTCCAAGATAGACAGCCCCATACAGCAGTACTTC; v_call: TRBV18; clone_size: once; d_call: -; j_call: TRBJ2-7; cdr3_length: 14
cdr3_aa: CAWSSSGPYNEQFF; cdr3_nt: TGTGCCTGGAGTTCTAGCGGGCCCTACAATGAGCAGTTCTTC; v_call: TRBV30; clone_size: few; d_call: TRBD2; j_call: TRBJ2-1; cdr3_length: 14
cdr3_aa: CASSPSGRVNNQPQHF; cdr3_nt: TGTGCCAGCAGCCCATCCGGCAGGGTGAACAATCAGCCCCAGCATTTT; v_call: TRBV27; clone_size: once; d_call: -; j_call: TRBJ1-5; cdr3_length: 16
cdr3_aa: CASSVAFPSYEQYF; cdr3_nt: TGTGCCAGCAGCGTAGCGTTTCCGTCCTACGAGCAGTACTTC; v_call: TRBV9; clone_size: -; d_call: -; j_call: TRBJ2-7; cdr3_length: 14
cdr3_aa: CASSLGGLGDTQYF; cdr3_nt: TGTGCCAGCAGTTTGGGGGGACTAGGAGATACGCAGTATTTT; v_call: TRBV28; clone_size: -; d_call: TRBD2; j_call: TRBJ2-3; cdr3_length: 14
cdr3_aa: CASSRSGQNTGELFF; cdr3_nt: TGTGCCAGCAGTCGATCGGGACAGAACACCGGGGAGCTGTTTTTT; v_call: TRBV9; clone_size: -; d_call: -; j_call: TRBJ2-2; cdr3_length: 15
cdr3_aa: CASSLVGDSTEAFF; cdr3_nt: TGTGCCAGCAGCTTGGTTGGGGACAGCACTGAAGCTTTCTTT; v_call: TRBV5-5; clone_size: -; d_call: TRBD1; j_call: TRBJ1-1; cdr3_length: 14
cdr3_aa: CAWSGGTDEQFF; cdr3_nt: TGTGCCTGGAGTGGGGGGACAGATGAGCAGTTCTTC; v_call: TRBV30; clone_size: -; d_call: TRBD1; j_call: TRBJ2-1; cdr3_length: 12
cdr3_aa: CAWSGVRDRGSHEQYF; cdr3_nt: TGTGCCTGGAGTGGAGTCCGGGACAGGGGCTCCCACGAGCAGTACTTC; v_call: TRBV30; clone_size: -; d_call: TRBD1; j_call: TRBJ2-7; cdr3_length: 16
cdr3_aa: CASSLVGYGATNEKLFF; cdr3_nt: TGTGCCAGCAGCTTAGTCGGTTATGGAGCAACTAATGAAAAACTGTTTTTT; v_call: TRBV7-2; clone_size: -; d_call: -; j_call: TRBJ1-4; cdr3_length: 17
cdr3_aa: CASSHGGSGLNTEAFF; cdr3_nt: TGCGCCAGCAGCCACGGGGGTTCGGGCTTGAACACTGAAGCTTTCTTT; v_call: TRBV4-1; clone_size: -; d_call: -; j_call: TRBJ1-1; cdr3_length: 16
cdr3_aa: CASQFGNYGYTF; cdr3_nt: TGTGCCTCCCAGTTCGGGAACTATGGCTACACCTTC; v_call: TRBV30; clone_size: -; d_call: -; j_call: TRBJ1-2; cdr3_length: 12
cdr3_aa: CASSIERGNYGYTF; cdr3_nt: TGTGCCAGTAGTATAGAGAGAGGAAACTATGGCTACACCTTC; v_call: TRBV19; clone_size: -; d_call: -; j_call: TRBJ1-2; cdr3_length: 14
cdr3_aa: CASSRLAGQTYEQYF; cdr3_nt: TGTGCCAGCAGCCGCCTTGCGGGGCAAACCTACGAGCAGTACTTC; v_call: TRBV6-6; clone_size: -; d_call: -; j_call: TRBJ2-7; cdr3_length: 15
cdr3_aa: CASSIVTSHDEQFF; cdr3_nt: TGTGCCAGTAGTATAGTAACATCCCATGATGAGCAGTTCTTC; v_call: TRBV19; clone_size: once; d_call: -; j_call: TRBJ2-1; cdr3_length: 14
cdr3_aa: CASRLTSGSYNEQFF; cdr3_nt: TGTGCCAGCAGGCTGACTAGCGGCTCCTACAATGAGCAGTTCTTC; v_call: TRBV4-2; clone_size: -; d_call: TRBD2; j_call: TRBJ2-1; cdr3_length: 15
cdr3_aa: CASSTGLASYEQYF; cdr3_nt: TGTGCCAGCAGCACGGGACTAGCCTCCTACGAGCAGTACTTC; v_call: TRBV7-2; clone_size: -; d_call: TRBD2; j_call: TRBJ2-7; cdr3_length: 14
cdr3_aa: CASSATGNTEAFF; cdr3_nt: TGTGCCAGCAGCGCGACAGGGAACACTGAAGCTTTCTTT; v_call: TRBV9; clone_size: -; d_call: -; j_call: TRBJ1-1; cdr3_length: 13
cdr3_aa: CASSRKGQGGWYF; cdr3_nt: TGTGCCAGCAGCCGAAAGGGACAGGGAGGTTGGTACTTC; v_call: TRBV13; clone_size: -; d_call: TRBD1; j_call: TRBJ2-7; cdr3_length: 13
cdr3_aa: CASRTGLNQPQHF; cdr3_nt: TGTGCCAGTAGGACAGGACTCAATCAGCCCCAGCATTTT; v_call: TRBV19; clone_size: -; d_call: -; j_call: TRBJ1-5; cdr3_length: 13
cdr3_aa: CASSVGVAGAQETQYF; cdr3_nt: TGTGCCAGCAGCGTAGGAGTAGCGGGGGCCCAAGAGACCCAGTACTTC; v_call: TRBV9; clone_size: -; d_call: TRBD2; j_call: TRBJ2-5; cdr3_length: 16
cdr3_aa: CASGLWGLNQPQHF; cdr3_nt: TGTGCCAGCGGGCTATGGGGCCTTAATCAGCCCCAGCATTTT; v_call: TRBV7-6; clone_size: -; d_call: -; j_call: TRBJ1-5; cdr3_length: 14
cdr3_aa: CASSTGPGTEGTEAFF; cdr3_nt: TGTGCCAGCAGCACCGGTCCCGGGACAGAGGGCACTGAAGCTTTCTTT; v_call: TRBV7-3; clone_size: few; d_call: TRBD1; j_call: TRBJ1-1; cdr3_length: 16
cdr3_aa: CASSPALVYQAGYTF; cdr3_nt: TGCGCCAGCAGCCCCGCGCTGGTTTACCAGGCGGGCTACACCTTC; v_call: TRBV4-1; clone_size: -; d_call: -; j_call: TRBJ1-2; cdr3_length: 15
cdr3_aa: CASSPNSGGASETQYF; cdr3_nt: TGTGCTAGCAGCCCTAATAGCGGGGGGGCCTCAGAGACCCAGTACTTC; v_call: TRBV7-7; clone_size: -; d_call: TRBD2; j_call: TRBJ2-5; cdr3_length: 16
cdr3_aa: CASSKVTGAGNQPQHF; cdr3_nt: TGTGCCAGTAGTAAAGTGACAGGCGCTGGCAATCAGCCCCAGCATTTT; v_call: TRBV19; clone_size: -; d_call: -; j_call: TRBJ1-5; cdr3_length: 16
cdr3_aa: CASSLVPTGTYEQYF; cdr3_nt: TGCGCCAGCAGCTTGGTCCCGACAGGTACCTACGAGCAGTACTTC; v_call: TRBV5-1; clone_size: -; d_call: -; j_call: TRBJ2-7; cdr3_length: 15
cdr3_aa: CASSNNRGDYEQYF; cdr3_nt: TGTGCCAGCAGTAATAACAGGGGAGACTACGAGCAGTACTTC; v_call: TRBV5-4; clone_size: -; d_call: TRBD1; j_call: TRBJ2-7; cdr3_length: 14
cdr3_aa: CASSSGAATYNSPLHF; cdr3_nt: TGTGCCAGTAGTTCAGGGGCCGCCACCTATAATTCACCCCTCCACTTT; v_call: TRBV19; clone_size: -; d_call: -; j_call: TRBJ1-6; cdr3_length: 16
cdr3_aa: CASSQDLLAGGLVRYNEQFF; cdr3_nt: TGTGCCAGCAGCCAAGATCTACTAGCGGGAGGGCTGGTACGCTACAATGAGCAGTTCTTC; v_call: TRBV4-2; clone_size: once; d_call: TRBD2; j_call: TRBJ2-1; cdr3_length: 20
cdr3_aa: CASSPSDRNYGYTF; cdr3_nt: TGTGCCAGCAGTCCCTCGGACAGGAACTATGGCTACACCTTC; v_call: TRBV28; clone_size: -; d_call: TRBD1; j_call: TRBJ1-2; cdr3_length: 14
cdr3_aa: CASSQDGSRAGNTIYF; cdr3_nt: TGCGCCAGCAGCCAAGACGGGTCCAGGGCTGGAAACACCATATATTTT; v_call: TRBV4-1; clone_size: -; d_call: -; j_call: TRBJ1-3; cdr3_length: 16
cdr3_aa: CASSPATSGGHYEQYF; cdr3_nt: TGTGCCAGCAGCCCAGCCACCTCCGGGGGGCACTACGAGCAGTACTTC; v_call: TRBV5-4; clone_size: -; d_call: -; j_call: TRBJ2-7; cdr3_length: 16
cdr3_aa: CASSPRLAGSYNEQFF; cdr3_nt: TGCGCCAGCAGCCCCCGGCTAGCGGGCTCCTACAATGAGCAGTTCTTC; v_call: TRBV5-1; clone_size: -; d_call: TRBD2; j_call: TRBJ2-1; cdr3_length: 16
cdr3_aa: CASSFSGPTYNEQFF; cdr3_nt: TGTGCCAGCAGTTTTAGCGGGCCAACCTACAATGAGCAGTTCTTC; v_call: TRBV6-6; clone_size: -; d_call: TRBD2; j_call: TRBJ2-1; cdr3_length: 15